This TCR beta chain was recovered during a study of regulatory T cells in long-lasting Graves disease. Study details: Positive TSH receptor antibodies alongside over 5 years of antithyroid drugs were what marked Graves' disease as persistent.

Both iRepertoire HTBI primers and Arm-PCR of CDR3 regions were used to build the TCR beta libraries. One entry per CDR3 protein results from TCRdb running MiXCR on the multiplex PCR reads. This sample has fewer than 600,000 distinct CDR3 sequences, with roughly 22% found just once. Time point reported: persistent/refractory GD, antithyroid drugs over 5 years with positive TRAb. PBMC-extracted RNA yielded the TCR library. Peripheral blood, 7 to 9.5 milliliters of it, was drawn into EDTA tubes. Germline V lookup: CDR1 MNHEY, CDR2 SVGEGT. Trimming stripped 5 bases from V and 2 bases from J, with 13 bases between. The CDR3 sequence is 15 residues long. Broader study findings: Favoring TRBV28, TRBJ1-2 and TRBJ2-5 was a feature seen in persistent disease. Persistent Graves' patients showed less TCR diversity than newly diagnosed ones.

This clonotype was counted a few times. Antigen: not known. This specimen consisted of peripheral blood mononuclear cells (PBMCs), obtained when the disease was refractory, from a patient treated with antithyroid drugs. This sequence was found in a female donor with Graves disease. The chain employs TRBV6-2 or TRBV6-3 and TRBJ2-4, with D perhaps matching TRBD2 (5 bases). The CDR3 here is CASSRSTTSKNIQYF. The DNA of the CDR3 is TGTGCCAGCAGTAGATCGACTACCTCCAAAAACATTCAGTACTTC.